The rows below give T cell receptor beta chains drawn from one sample of a study of blood T cell repertoires in COVID-19. Measured with immunoSEQ multiplex PCR; TCRdb has only the in-frame clones, and not every one. The data hold about 23,000 clones, with 85% to 95% observed a single time. Sequenced material: peripheral blood. Every receptor here comes from a woman in her forties or fifties with active COVID-19. CDR3s include the opening cysteine and the closing phenylalanine or tryptophan. A D gene is named only where the DNA matches it firmly. The size of a clone is reported for some rows only, either as once, few or many, or as a class for expanded clones.

D,J,V,size,DNA,CDR3
.,TRBJ1-3,TRBV18,.,TGTGCCAGCTCCCCAATGAGGGCTCATGGAAACACCATATATTTT,CASSPMRAHGNTIYF
TRBD1,TRBJ2-3,TRBV11-2,.,TGTGCCAGCAGCTCGACAGGGTCCACAGATACGCAGTATTTT,CASSSTGSTDTQYF
TRBD2,TRBJ2-7,TRBV7-9,.,TGTGCCAGCAGCTCCTCCGGGGGGAGGGATCACGAGCAGTACTTC,CASSSSGGRDHEQYF
.,TRBJ2-5,TRBV3-1/TRBV3-2,.,TGTGCCAGCAGCCGTTTCGCGCCGGGGGAGACCCAGTACTTC,CASSRFAPGETQYF
TRBD2,TRBJ2-3,TRBV3-1/TRBV3-2,.,TGTGCCAGCAGCCCCTCTAGCGGGTTTCAGAGTACGCAGTATTTT,CASSPSSGFQSTQYF
.,TRBJ2-3,TRBV19,once,TGTGCCAGTAGTATAACCGGGGGTGATACAGATACGCAGTATTTT,CASSITGGDTDTQYF
TRBD1,TRBJ1-5,TRBV6-1,.,TGTGCCAGCAGTGAGACCCGGGACAGGCCCCAGCATTTT,CASSETRDRPQHF
TRBD1,TRBJ2-7,TRBV6-4,.,TGTGCCAGCAGTCCCCCCCCCGGGACAGGGGTAATCGAGCAGTACTTC,CASSPPPGTGVIEQYF
TRBD1,TRBJ1-5,TRBV29-1,once,TGCAGCTCTGATTGCCCCCGGGACAGGGTTAAATATAGCAATCAGCCCCAGCATTTT,CSSDCPRDRVKYSNQPQHF
TRBD1,TRBJ1-3,TRBV6-5,.,TGTGCCAGCAGGCCAGGGACAGGAGGTGGAAACACCATATATTTT,CASRPGTGGGNTIYF
.,TRBJ2-3,TRBV18,.,TGTGCCAGCTCACCGGCAGGGTCAGATACGCAGTATTTT,CASSPAGSDTQYF
.,TRBJ2-7,TRBV5-4,.,TGTGCCAGCAGCTTGCGGCAGGGATTTAGCGAGCAGTACTTC,CASSLRQGFSEQYF
TRBD2,TRBJ2-3,TRBV2,.,TGTGCCAGCAGACCCGGGACTAGCGTCACAGATACGCAGTATTTT,CASRPGTSVTDTQYF
.,TRBJ1-2,TRBV5-5,.,TGTGCCAGCAGCTTAGGAGGGAACTATGGCTACACCTTC,CASSLGGNYGYTF
TRBD1,TRBJ2-7,TRBV5-1,.,TGCGCCAGCAGCTTTGCGAACAGGGGGCTGCATGGTATTGACGAGCAGTACTTC,CASSFANRGLHGIDEQYF
TRBD2,TRBJ2-3,TRBV19,.,TGTGCCAGTAGTATAGAGGGGGGGACGCAGTATTTT,CASSIEGGTQYF
TRBD1,TRBJ1-5,TRBV19,.,TGTGCCAGTAGTAACCTACAGGGGGCTAGCAATCAGCCCCAGCATTTT,CASSNLQGASNQPQHF
.,TRBJ2-7,TRBV5-8,.,TGTGCCAGCAGCTTGGCCCCAGGTATATCCGAGCAGTACTTC,CASSLAPGISEQYF
.,TRBJ1-1,TRBV7-2,.,TGTGCCAGCAGGACTAAGAACACTGAAGCTTTCTTT,CASRTKNTEAFF
TRBD1,TRBJ1-1,TRBV4-1,once,TGCGCCAGCAGCCGAACAGGGGGGGGCACTGAAGCTTTCTTT,CASSRTGGGTEAFF
.,TRBJ2-7,TRBV21-1,.,TGTGCCAGCAGCAAGGACAAAGCCTACGAGCAGTACTTC,CASSKDKAYEQYF
TRBD2,TRBJ2-3,TRBV19,.,TGTGCCAGTAGTATAATAGCGGGAGCAGATACGCAGTATTTT,CASSIIAGADTQYF
TRBD2,TRBJ2-5,TRBV6-6,once,TGTGCCAGCAGTTTCCCGGGGAGGGAAGAGACCCAGTACTTC,CASSFPGREETQYF
TRBD2,TRBJ2-3,TRBV28,.,TGTGCCAGCAGTTTAAAGAGCGGGGGATTCACAGATACGCAGTATTTT,CASSLKSGGFTDTQYF
.,TRBJ1-6,TRBV24-1,.,TGTGCCACACAGCAGAGTAAGGATAATTCACCCCTCCACTTT,CATQQSKDNSPLHF
TRBD2,TRBJ2-3,TRBV5-1,.,TGCGCCAGCAGCGATGGGACTAGCGGAGCCCTCCAGTATTTT,CASSDGTSGALQYF
TRBD1,TRBJ2-3,TRBV28,.,TGTGCCAGCAGCCTTATACAGGGGCTGGATACGCAGTATTTT,CASSLIQGLDTQYF
.,TRBJ2-1,TRBV28,.,TGTGCCAGCAGTTTAGGTAGCGTCTCCTACAATGAGCAGTTCTTC,CASSLGSVSYNEQFF
.,TRBJ2-1,TRBV18,.,TGTGCCAGCTCACGGGACTTCTCCTACAATGAGCAGTTCTTC,CASSRDFSYNEQFF
.,TRBJ1-1,TRBV9,once,TGTGCCAGCAGCGTAGTAAGTTGGGTGGGGCAATCGAACACTGAAGCTTTCTTT,CASSVVSWVGQSNTEAFF
TRBD1,TRBJ1-5,TRBV2,.,TGTGCCAGCAGTTGGACAGGGGGCAGCAATCAGCCCCAGCATTTT,CASSWTGGSNQPQHF
TRBD2,TRBJ2-1,TRBV7-9,once,TGTGCCAGCAGCTCTACGCCGGGACTAGCGGGGGCCCACAATGAGCAGTTCTTC,CASSSTPGLAGAHNEQFF
.,TRBJ2-1,TRBV5-1,.,TGCGCCAGCACCCTGTCGGGGGAGATTTACAATGAGCAGTTCTTC,CASTLSGEIYNEQFF
TRBD1,TRBJ2-5,TRBV19,.,TGTGCCAGTAGATCGCTCGGGACAGCAGGAGAGACCCAGTACTTC,CASRSLGTAGETQYF
.,TRBJ1-1,TRBV14,.,TGTGCCAGCAGCCAAGATTGGGGTTGGACTAGCGCTTTCTTT,CASSQDWGWTSAFF
.,TRBJ2-3,TRBV11-2,.,TGTGCCAGCAGCTTCCAGGGGATCCCAGATACGCAGTATTTT,CASSFQGIPDTQYF
.,TRBJ2-7,TRBV11-3,.,TGTGCCAGCAGCTTAGTTACAGGGTCCGAGCAGTACTTC,CASSLVTGSEQYF
.,TRBJ1-1,TRBV5-5,once,TGTGCCAGCAGCTGGGGGGTGAACACTGAAGCTTTCTTT,CASSWGVNTEAFF
.,TRBJ1-4,TRBV5-1,once,TGCGCCAGCAGCTTGGATCTCCAGAGGGAAAAACTGTTTTTT,CASSLDLQREKLFF
TRBD2,TRBJ2-1,TRBV7-9,once,TGTGCCAGCAGCTTAAGCCTAGCGGGAGAAAATGAGCAGTTCTTC,CASSLSLAGENEQFF
.,TRBJ2-2,TRBV19,.,TGTGCCAGTCAGGACAGGAACACCGGGGAGCTGTTTTTT,CASQDRNTGELFF
TRBD1,TRBJ1-1,TRBV3-1/TRBV3-2,.,TGTGCCAGCAGTTCCCTGACAGGGGGGAACACTGAAGCTTTCTTT,CASSSLTGGNTEAFF
TRBD1,TRBJ1-2,TRBV19,.,TGTGCCAGTAGCTTGGGACAGCAATATGGCTACACCTTC,CASSLGQQYGYTF
.,TRBJ2-2,TRBV6-6,.,TGTGCCAGCAGTTACGCAGGGAACTCACACACCGGGGAGCTGTTTTTT,CASSYAGNSHTGELFF
TRBD2,TRBJ2-3,TRBV5-4,.,TGTGCCAGCAGCTGGGGAAGCGGGGGGGCCGGGGGAGATACGCAGTATTTT,CASSWGSGGAGGDTQYF
.,TRBJ2-1,TRBV7-8,once,TGTGCCAGCAGCCTGGGGGCAGCCAATGAGCAGTTCTTC,CASSLGAANEQFF
.,TRBJ1-1,TRBV5-1,few,TGCGCCAGCAGCTTGACAGGGTACACTGAAGCTTTCTTT,CASSLTGYTEAFF
.,TRBJ1-2,TRBV7-9,.,TGTGCCAGCAGCTCGGCACAGGGTGATTACTATGGCTACACCTTC,CASSSAQGDYYGYTF